This TCR beta chain comes out of a study of immune evolution from preneoplasia to lung adenocarcinoma (dated by TCRdb to the early 2020s). Regarding the complete study: No AAH lesions showed HLA loss of heterozygosity, compared with about 6.3% of AIS, less than 18% of MIA and approximately 34% of ADC lesions. The study profiled immune contexture across lung adenocarcinoma precursors and invasive adenocarcinoma using immune gene expression, TCR sequencing and multiplex immunofluorescence. Resected precursor lesions (AAH, AIS, MIA) and invasive adenocarcinomas were compared with paired morphologically normal lung tissue. The sample size depended on which specimens were available, not on a prior power calculation. The immune data were combined with whole exome sequencing and methylation data from the same cohort of nodules. In total, the cohort included some 54 patients with pulmonary nodules, all of whom underwent surgical resection. The TCR sequencing data were obtained from about 51 patients. According to the study, roughly 100 samples were used for TCR sequencing. POLYSOLVER was used to infer Class I HLA alleles from exome data, and LOHHLA was used to detect allele-specific HLA loss.

Resection was performed on patients in Japan or China between the mid-2010s and the late 2010s. Two lung cancer pathologists independently reviewed H&E slides to confirm the histologic diagnosis of every case. To enrich premalignant or tumor cells for nucleic acid extraction, macro-dissection was performed after pathologic assessment. The AllPrep DNA/RNA FFPE Kit was used to isolate DNA from FFPE tissue. Spanning cysteine to phenylalanine, the CDR3 consists of 13 amino acids. CDR3 DNA only is kept here, 39 bases in frame from base 1. V and J lose 1 base and 2 bases, and a span of 8 bases separates them. CDR1 and CDR2 (GTSNPN, SVGIG) derive from the germline V gene (reference sequence). Using the immunoSEQ hsTCRbeta Kit, TCR beta CDR3 regions were sequenced from DNA. Under the source paper's analysis protocol: The ImmunoSEQ Analyzer was used to analyse the TCR sequencing data. T cell clonality was defined as 1 minus Pielou's evenness, as computed on productive rearrangements. The inverse Simpson index, applied to productive templates, was used to measure T cell diversity. T cell density was defined as TCR beta template counts normalized to usable DNA, with usable DNA estimated by amplifying and sequencing housekeeping genes. Two-sided Kruskal-Wallis tests were used to compare TCR metrics between histologic stages. Sourced from immuneACCESS, this table was stored by TCRdb with only in-frame sequences that have V and J called. A share of the clones is absent; for the studies checked, an unresolved V gene accounts for under half, and the remainder has no known explanation. V and J calls and clone size come straight from that table; D and trimming were deduced from the DNA. The sample records 7,500 to 10,000 clones, approximately 90% of which are singletons. Jointly, the top ten make up roughly 3% of the sample.

For this clone: This clone's antigen is unknown. Within one base of it there is no much larger clone, and no base qualities were kept.

Overall results and qualifications from the work: The highest T cell clonality was observed in KRAS-mutant nodules compared with EGFR-mutant or double wild-type lesions. Because all patients came from Japan and China, whether the findings apply to Western populations was uncertain. The highest top T cell clone frequencies were observed in normal lung, and a progressive decrease in top T cell clone frequencies appeared to occur from AAH through AIS, MIA and invasive adenocarcinoma. Clonality was highest in normal lung, while later-stage lesions appeared to have lower clonality but higher T cell density and diversity. The findings reflected association rather than direct causation, and larger cohorts with long-term follow-up and longitudinal biopsies were considered necessary.

The clonotype originates from a person in their 70s with invasive lung adenocarcinoma. Some clones in this sample may be carry-over from other donors' samples. Sequenced: FFPE invasive lung adenocarcinoma tissue. In the paper's terms, the cell subset or site label means: frankly invasive lung adenocarcinoma (ADC). In this chain, TRBV30 is recombined with TRBJ1-2; no D gene can be assigned with confidence. The CDR3 here reads CAWSETRNYGYTF. The DNA sequence follows: TGTGCCTGGAGTGAAACACGCAACTATGGCTACACCTTC.